This TCR beta chain came from a study of control samples from healthy donors and cancer patients. TCRdb keeps only in-frame clones here, not all; method: immunoSEQ multiplex PCR. The listing records around 190,000 clones. Germline CDR1 is ENHRY and CDR2 is SYGVKD. CDR3 length: 14 amino acids. V lost 6 bases to trimming and J lost 1 base; unmatched junction nucleotides: 5. Sample: blood. The source is a young woman in good health. This chain uses TRBV10-3 with TRBJ1-1; 7 bases fit TRBD1. This chain's CDR3 is CAISDREGNTEAFF. Written as DNA, the CDR3 is TGTGCCATCAGCGACAGGGAAGGGAACACTGAAGCTTTCTTT.